This T cell receptor (beta chain) appears in the sequencing data of a study of T-cell memory formation after mild COVID-19. The study's findings and limits: There were some responding clones in pre-infection memory, which suggested that cross-reactive memory had joined.

Notes on this clonotype: Its specificity is not known.

Per the germline V gene, CDR1 is SNHLY and CDR2 is FYNNEI. The CDR3 length is 13 residues. V was cut by 8 bases and J by 3 bases, with 13 bases left in between. TCRdb re-analysed the 5' RACE reads in MiXCR, keeping a single row per CDR3 protein. The sample includes a few hundred thousand distinct CDR3 sequences, 8.2% seen only once; the top ten take under 25%. The receptor comes from a man aged 18 to 30 who had mild COVID-19 (a few samples of this study predate the infection). Cell type and time point are not known. Sequenced: PBMCs or a T cell subset sorted from them (not recorded which). The rearrangement uses TRBV2 and TRBJ2-5, with D possibly being TRBD1 (6 bases). CDR3 in DNA: TGTGCCAGCGGATTGACAGGAGAAGAGACCCAGTACTTC. The encoded protein is CASGLTGEETQYF. Full variable domain (rest looked up from reference TRBV2 and TRBJ2-5): EPEVTQTPSHQVTQMGQEVILRCVPISNHLYFYWYRQILGQKVEFLVSFYNNEISEKSEIFDDQFSVERPDGSNFTLKIRSTKLEDSAMYFCASGLTGEETQYFGPGTRLLVL.